This record covers a single T cell receptor (beta chain). This specimen comes from a study of T cell changes during pregnancy in multiple sclerosis. The data were produced by immunoSEQ multiplex PCR, yet TCRdb's version contains in-frame clones alone and is incomplete. This sample carries under 95,000 clones, roughly 92% of them seen once, and the ten largest clones take about 2%. Trimming stripped 1 base from V and 4 bases from J, with 17 bases between. Per the germline V gene, CDR1 is SGDLS and CDR2 is YYNGEE. The CDR3 is 16 amino acids. The chain has TRBV9 and TRBJ1-1; D possibly corresponds to TRBD1 (5 bases). The sample in question was peripheral blood, obtained in the second trimester of pregnancy. This clonotype originated in a female donor with multiple sclerosis, enrolled in a pregnancy study. CDR3 residues: CASSVSSSRDITEAFF. The CDR3 coding sequence is TGTGCCAGCAGCGTATCCTCGTCCAGGGATATCACTGAAGCTTTCTTT.